Listed below are T cell receptor beta chains from one sample, sequenced in a study of blood T cell repertoires in COVID-19. Some clones are missing from TCRdb's copy, which holds only in-frame ones; the method was immunoSEQ multiplex PCR. The sample lists 380,000 or so clones, approximately 88% occurring once. Sequenced sample: PBMCs or T cells enriched from blood (not recorded which). These receptors were obtained from a woman younger than 45 with acute COVID-19. Each CDR3 is given without its conserved first and last residue. Clone size is shown for a subset of rows, as once, few, many or a class of expanded clone.

>TRBJ2-7|.|TRBV5-5
ASSLEAYEQY
>TRBJ1-2|.|TRBV5-4
ASSWAGGGYT
>TRBJ1-1|.|TRBV30
AGRGGGNTEAF
>TRBJ1-1|.|TRBV11-3
ASSLGTGRNTEAF
>TRBJ1-5|.|TRBV27
ASSPREPTPYQPQH
>TRBJ1-1|.|TRBV7-9
ASSLVQGYTEAF
>TRBJ1-2|.|TRBV18
ASSSQEGGYGYT
>TRBJ2-5|.|TRBV28
AAQGPKETQY
>TRBJ2-7|few|TRBV3-1/TRBV3-2
ASSLFSGKSYEQY
>TRBJ2-5|.|TRBV7-3
ASSLSPQGLSTQY
>TRBJ1-1|.|TRBV5-1
ASSLAVNTEAF
>TRBJ1-6|.|TRBV28
ASSLSGGDSYNSPLH
>TRBJ2-6|.|TRBV6-5
ASSGRNAGANVLT
>TRBJ2-2|.|TRBV6-2/TRBV6-3
ASSGASGGAHTGELF
>TRBJ1-4|.|TRBV5-5
ASSLGLGQSNEKLF
>TRBJ1-3|.|TRBV30
AWKVPGSSGNTIY
>TRBJ2-5|.|TRBV3-1/TRBV3-2
ASSHYRDYQETQY